These 25 T cell receptor beta chains came from one sample sequenced in a study of blood T cell repertoires in COVID-19. TCRdb keeps only in-frame clones here, not all; method: immunoSEQ multiplex PCR. The sample shows 180,000 or so clones, less than 85% of them seen only once. The source material was PBMCs or T cells enriched from blood (not recorded which). These receptors all stem from a woman aged 50 to 60 who had recovered from COVID-19.

The rearrangement uses TRBV27 and TRBJ1-1, with 8 bases lining up with TRBD1. The germline gives CDR1 MNHEY, CDR2 SMNVEV (reference sequence). CDR3 length equals 12 residues. V lost 3 bases to trimming and J lost 8 bases; unmatched junction nucleotides: 2. The CDR3 spells CASSLGTGEAFF. As DNA, the CDR3 is TGTGCCAGCAGTTTGGGGACAGGCGAAGCTTTCTTT.

The chain has TRBV5-8 and TRBJ2-1, with 8 bases that match TRBD2. The CDR3 runs 15 residues. Germline CDR1 SGHTS, CDR2 YDEGEE. The V and J ends lost 4 bases and 0 bases, in that order; junction bases with no gene match: 3. The CDR3 bases are TGTGCCAGCAGCACCGGACTAGCCTCCTACAATGAGCAGTTCTTC. It is translated as CASSTGLASYNEQFF.

This clone was counted at least ten times. This rearrangement joins TRBV27 to TRBJ1-5; D is unresolved. Trimming took 4 bases from V and 9 from J, leaving 10 bases between them. This CDR3 spans 12 amino acids. The V gene's germline CDR1 is MNHEY and CDR2 SMNVEV (reference sequence). CDR3 residues: CASSSPPGPQHF. The CDR3 DNA sequence: TGTGCCAGCAGTTCACCCCCCGGGCCCCAGCATTTT.

V and J are TRBV2 and TRBJ1-3; 9 positions match TRBD1. This CDR3 has 16 residues. Trimming at V came to 6 bases and at J to 4 bases, leaving 10 bases not matched to a gene. Germline values: CDR1 SNHLY, CDR2 FYNNEI. The CDR3 region is CASRTLDRGTGNTIYF. As DNA, the CDR3 is TGTGCCAGCAGAACACTGGACAGGGGAACCGGAAACACCATATATTTT.

The rearrangement joins TRBV21-1 to TRBJ1-2; the D call TRBD1 from the table was never checked on the DNA. TRBV21-1 is given as a pseudogene. The length of the CDR3 is 15 residues. CDR3 protein: CASSGRDRAENGYTF. CDR3 nucleotide sequence: TGTGCCAGCAGCGGCCGGGACAGGGCCGAGAATGGCTACACCTTC.

This clone was detected only a few times. The V and J genes are TRBV19 and TRBJ1-2, with 10 bases fitting TRBD1. Trimming cost V 1 base and J 8 bases; bases outside gene matches: 10. The germline V gene encodes CDR1 LNHDA and CDR2 SQIVND (reference sequence). This CDR3 is 16 amino acids long. As DNA, the CDR3 is TGTGCCAGTAGTATAGCCCCAAGACAGGGGGCGCGGGGCTACACCTTC. It yields the protein CASSIAPRQGARGYTF.

The chain is built from TRBV15 and TRBJ2-7, with 7 bases identical to TRBD2. Trimming took 3 bases from V and 1 from J; bases not matched to a gene: 15. The germline CDR1 and CDR2 sequences are LNHNV and YYDKDF (reference sequence). This CDR3 has 18 residues. The CDR3 sequence is CATSSSRWEGRDSYEQYV. The CDR3 DNA follows: TGTGCCACCAGCAGTAGTCGGTGGGAGGGGAGAGATTCCTACGAGCAGTACGTC.

The chain uses TRBV7-6 and TRBJ2-1; no clear D gene. Germline V gives CDR1 SGHVS, CDR2 FNYEAQ. The CDR3 spans 12 residues. V was trimmed by 5 bases and J by 6 bases, leaving 8 bases between them. Written as DNA, the CDR3 is TGTGCCAGCAGCCCCCGTTCCAATGAGCAGTTCTTC. As protein: CASSPRSNEQFF. Full variable domain (remainder filled in from reference TRBV7-6 and TRBJ2-1): GAGVSQSPRYKVTKRGQDVALRCDPISGHVSLYWYRQALGQGPEFLTYFNYEAQQDKSGLPNDRFSAERPEGSISTLTIQRTEQRDSAMYRCASSPRSNEQFFGPGTRLTVL.

V gene TRBV7-3 combines with J gene TRBJ2-2, with 9 bases matching TRBD2. This CDR3 is built from 16 residues. V lost 0 bases to trimming and J lost 3 bases; unmatched junction nucleotides: 2. Germline V gene data show CDR1 as SGHTA and CDR2 as FQGTGA. The CDR3, as DNA: TGTGCCAGCAGCTTAACGACTAGCGGCCACACCGGGGAGCTGTTTTTT. This sequence encodes CASSLTTSGHTGELFF.

The chain is built from TRBV11-3 and TRBJ2-2; possible D gene TRBD2, 7 bases. This CDR3 is 17 amino acids long. Germline V gene sequence: CDR1 SGHNT, CDR2 YENEEA. V lost 7 bases and J 2 bases, leaving 20 bases between the germline ends. The CDR3 here is CASTKEIGGVNTGELFF. CDR3 in DNA: TGTGCCAGCACCAAAGAAATAGGGGGGGTTAACACCGGGGAGCTGTTTTTT.

The rearrangement uses TRBV7-2 and TRBJ1-2, with a weak D call TRBD1 (6 bases). V was pared by 5 bases and J by 5 bases, with 15 bases between. CDR3 length: 14 residues. The germline V gene encodes CDR1 SGHTA and CDR2 FQGNSA. The DNA for the CDR3 is TGTGCCAGCAGCCCCCGGACAGTGACTTATGGCTACACCTTC. This sequence encodes CASSPRTVTYGYTF.

The chain combines TRBV19 with TRBJ1-6; a possible D gene is TRBD1 (6 bases). Trimming removed 7 bases at V and 9 bases at J, with 19 bases between. Germline lookup yields CDR1 LNHDA and CDR2 SQIVND (reference sequence). This CDR3 is built from 15 residues. The CDR3 is CASTFYPGQSSPLHF. The CDR3 bases are TGTGCCAGTACCTTTTATCCGGGACAATCTTCACCCCTCCACTTT.

The chain links TRBV7-9 to TRBJ2-2; D is ambiguous. Germline values: CDR1 SEHNR, CDR2 FQNEAQ (reference sequence). Trimming stripped 2 bases from V and 8 bases from J, with 9 bases between. The CDR3 length is 13 residues. In DNA form, the CDR3 reads TGTGCCAGCAGCTTATCGGCCGGGGGGGAGCTGTTTTTT. Encoded protein: CASSLSAGGELFF.

V and J are TRBV5-1 and TRBJ1-1, with D maybe TRBD1 (5 bases). The CDR3 is 15 residues long. V lost 2 bases to trimming and J lost 4 bases, with 15 bases between them. The germline gives CDR1 SGHRS, CDR2 YFSETQ. The CDR3 here is CASSFFGGESTEAFF. The CDR3 nucleotides are TGCGCCAGCAGCTTTTTCGGGGGGGAGAGCACTGAAGCTTTCTTT. Full variable domain (outside the CDR3, taken from reference TRBV5-1 and TRBJ1-1): KAGVTQTPRYLIKTRGQQVTLSCSPISGHRSVSWYQQTPGQGLQFLFEYFSETQRNKGNFPGRFSGRQFSNSRSEMNVSTLELGDSALYLCASSFFGGESTEAFFGQGTRLTVV.

The chain couples TRBV18 to TRBJ1-1; 8 positions agree with TRBD1. V lost 3 bases and J lost 1; bases outside the gene matches: 4. Germline assignment: CDR1 KGHSH and CDR2 LQKENI. This CDR3 comprises 15 residues. The CDR3 coding sequence is TGTGCCAGCTCACCTTCAGGGGGCTGGAACACTGAAGCTTTCTTT. This gives the protein CASSPSGGWNTEAFF.

This chain connects TRBV5-1 to TRBJ2-3; D is undetermined. The V gene lost 1 base and the J gene lost 1 base, with 10 bases spanning the gap. Per germline, CDR1 SGHRS and CDR2 YFSETQ. CDR3 length: 15 amino acids. This chain's CDR3 is CASSLTASGTDTQYF. The CDR3 coding sequence is TGCGCCAGCAGCTTGACAGCCTCCGGCACAGATACGCAGTATTTT.

The chain recombines TRBV7-6 with TRBJ1-2; D ambiguous. This CDR3 is built from 15 residues. Germline V CDR1 and CDR2: SGHVS, FNYEAQ. Trimming pared 3 bases from V and 0 bases from J, leaving 11 bases between. The CDR3 spells CASSFGQAANYGYTF. In DNA form, the CDR3 reads TGTGCCAGCAGCTTTGGGCAAGCAGCTAACTATGGCTACACCTTC. Together with reference TRBV7-6 and TRBJ1-2, the CDR3 gives the full variable domain: GAGVSQSPRYKVTKRGQDVALRCDPISGHVSLYWYRQALGQGPEFLTYFNYEAQQDKSGLPNDRFSAERPEGSISTLTIQRTEQRDSAMYRCASSFGQAANYGYTFGSGTRLTVV.

V is TRBV3-1 (or the pseudogene TRBV3-2) and J is TRBJ1-2; a weak D match, TRBD1 (5 bases). The CDR3 sequence is 12 residues long. Trimming removed 2 bases at V and 13 bases at J, with 14 bases between. The V gene's germline CDR1 is LGHDT and CDR2 YNNKEL (reference sequence). The CDR3 is CASSQSGGMLTF. For the CDR3, the DNA is TGTGCCAGCAGCCAATCCGGGGGTATGCTCACCTTC.

The chain uses TRBV3-1 (or the pseudogene TRBV3-2) and TRBJ2-3; 8 nucleotides agree with TRBD1. CDR3 length: 15 amino acids. Germline V CDR1 and CDR2: LGHDT, YNNKEL (reference sequence). Trimming at V came to 4 bases and at J to 2 bases, leaving 5 bases not matched to a gene. The CDR3 region is CASSLGQGFTDTQYF. For the CDR3, the DNA is TGTGCCAGCAGCCTTGGACAGGGCTTCACAGATACGCAGTATTTT.

This clone has just a few counts. The chain is built from TRBV7-2 and TRBJ2-1, with a possible D match to TRBD2 (6 bases). Germline loops: CDR1 SGHTA, CDR2 FQGNSA. The CDR3 length is 17 residues. The V and J ends lost 3 bases and 4 bases respectively, with 19 bases between them. As DNA, the CDR3 is TGTGCCAGCAGCTTTCTAAGCGGGCTAGCGAAATACAATGAGCAGTTCTTC. Its protein product is CASSFLSGLAKYNEQFF.

This chain links TRBV6-5 with TRBJ1-2, with 12 nucleotides matching TRBD1. V trimming: 2 bases; J trimming: 8 bases; junction bases outside the gene matches: 6. Per the germline V gene, CDR1 is MNHEY and CDR2 is SVGAGI. The CDR3 runs to 15 residues. CDR3 nucleotide sequence: TGTGCCAGCAGTTACGAGGGACAGGGGGCTTTGGGCTACACCTTC. Translation: CASSYEGQGALGYTF.

This clone showed up just a few times. The rearrangement uses TRBV5-1 and TRBJ2-1, with 7 bases fitting TRBD2. Trimming cost V 5 bases and J 8 bases; bases outside gene matches: 10. Germline values: CDR1 SGHRS, CDR2 YFSETQ. The CDR3 contains 14 residues. CDR3 DNA: TGCGCCAGCAGACGGGAGGCCGGGATGGATGAGCAGTTCTTC. It specifies CASRREAGMDEQFF.

This sequence joins TRBV11-3 and TRBJ2-4; tentative D call: TRBD2 (7 bases). This CDR3 has 15 amino acids. Trimming pared 0 bases from V and 9 bases from J, leaving 15 bases between. CDR1 SGHNT and CDR2 YENEEA come from the germline V gene. The chain's CDR3 is CASSLDLGGGGIQYF. In nucleotides, the CDR3 is TGTGCCAGCAGCTTAGATCTAGGGGGGGGCGGCATTCAGTACTTC.

The genes are TRBV11-2 and TRBJ2-3; D gene unclear. The CDR3 runs to 15 residues. From germline, CDR1 is SGHAT and CDR2 FQNNGV. Trimming left V 1 base short and J 4 bases short, with 12 bases between. The CDR3 sequence: CASSLVLATPDTQYF. The DNA of the CDR3 is TGTGCCAGCAGCTTAGTCTTAGCTACCCCAGATACGCAGTATTTT.

The rearrangement links TRBV18 to TRBJ1-3, with a tentative D call TRBD1 (5 bases). Germline V gives CDR1 KGHSH, CDR2 LQKENI. V was clipped by 2 bases and J by 6 bases, with 11 bases between them. The CDR3 extends over 14 amino acids. The DNA for the CDR3 is TGTGCCAGCTCACCAAGGCAGGGCGAAAACACCATATATTTT. This codes for CASSPRQGENTIYF.